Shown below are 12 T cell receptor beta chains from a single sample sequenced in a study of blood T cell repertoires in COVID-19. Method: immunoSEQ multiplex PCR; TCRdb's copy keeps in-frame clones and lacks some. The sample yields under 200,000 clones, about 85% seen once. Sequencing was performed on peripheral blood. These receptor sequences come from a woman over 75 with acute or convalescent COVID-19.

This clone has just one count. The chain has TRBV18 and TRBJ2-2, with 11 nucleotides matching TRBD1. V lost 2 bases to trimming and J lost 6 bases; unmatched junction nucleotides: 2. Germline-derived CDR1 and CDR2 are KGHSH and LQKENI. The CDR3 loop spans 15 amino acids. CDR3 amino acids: CASSPGQGAAGELFF. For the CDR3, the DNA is TGTGCCAGCTCACCAGGACAGGGGGCAGCCGGGGAGCTGTTTTTT. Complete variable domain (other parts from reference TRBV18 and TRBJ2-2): NAGVMQNPRHLVRRRGQEARLRCSPMKGHSHVYWYRQLPEEGLKFMVYLQKENIIDESGMPKERFSAEFPKEGPSILRIQQVVRGDSAAYFCASSPGQGAAGELFFGEGSRLTVL.

As DNA, the CDR3 is TGCGCCAGCAGCCAAGTGGGGCTTAGCGGGGAGGTTCCCTCCTACGAGCAGTACTTC. It is translated as CASSQVGLSGEVPSYEQYF. The chain joins TRBV4-1 to TRBJ2-7, with TRBD2 identical over 8 bases. V trimming: 1 base; J trimming: 0 bases; junction bases outside the gene matches: 14. The germline V gene has CDR1 MGHRA and CDR2 YSYEKL. CDR3 size: 19 residues.

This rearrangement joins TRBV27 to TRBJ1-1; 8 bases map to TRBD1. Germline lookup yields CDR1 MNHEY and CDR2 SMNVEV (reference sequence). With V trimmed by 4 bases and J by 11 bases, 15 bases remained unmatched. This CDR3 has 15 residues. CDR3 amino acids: CASSSLGAGGALAFF. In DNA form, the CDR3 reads TGTGCCAGCAGTTCCCTCGGGGCAGGGGGCGCGTTGGCTTTCTTT.

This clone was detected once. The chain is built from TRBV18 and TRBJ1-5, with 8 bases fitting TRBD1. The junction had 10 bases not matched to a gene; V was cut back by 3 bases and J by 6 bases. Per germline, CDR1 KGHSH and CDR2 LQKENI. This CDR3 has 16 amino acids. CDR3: CASSPFAQGAGQPQHF. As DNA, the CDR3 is TGTGCCAGCTCACCGTTTGCCCAGGGGGCAGGTCAGCCCCAGCATTTT.

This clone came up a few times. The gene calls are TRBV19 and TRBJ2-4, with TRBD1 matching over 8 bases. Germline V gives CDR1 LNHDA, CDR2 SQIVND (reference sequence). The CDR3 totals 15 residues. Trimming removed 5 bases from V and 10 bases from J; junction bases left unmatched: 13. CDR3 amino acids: CASSGGTGLGRIQYF. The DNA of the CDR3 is TGTGCCAGTAGTGGCGGGACAGGCTTAGGTCGTATTCAGTACTTC. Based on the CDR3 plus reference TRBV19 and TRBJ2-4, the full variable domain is DGGITQSPKYLFRKEGQNVTLSCEQNLNHDAMYWYRQDPGQGLRLIYYSQIVNDFQKGDIAEGYSVSREKKESFPLTVTSAQKNPTAFYLCASSGGTGLGRIQYFGAGTRLSVL.

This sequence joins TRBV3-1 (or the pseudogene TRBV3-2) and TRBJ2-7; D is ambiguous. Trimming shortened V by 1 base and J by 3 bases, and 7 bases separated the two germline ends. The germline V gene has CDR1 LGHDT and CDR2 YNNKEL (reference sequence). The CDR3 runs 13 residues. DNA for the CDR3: TGTGCCAGCAGCCAAGTCTCCGGCTACGAGCAGTACTTC. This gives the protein CASSQVSGYEQYF.

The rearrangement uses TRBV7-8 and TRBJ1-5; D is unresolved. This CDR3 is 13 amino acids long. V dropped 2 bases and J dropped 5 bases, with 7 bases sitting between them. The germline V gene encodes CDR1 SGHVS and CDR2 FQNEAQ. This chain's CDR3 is CASSLSRDQPQHF. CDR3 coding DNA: TGTGCCAGCAGCTTATCTAGAGATCAGCCCCAGCATTTT.

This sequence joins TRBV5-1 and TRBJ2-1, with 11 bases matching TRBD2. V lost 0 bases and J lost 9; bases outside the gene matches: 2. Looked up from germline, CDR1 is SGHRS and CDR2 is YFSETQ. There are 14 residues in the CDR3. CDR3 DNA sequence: TGCGCCAGCAGCTTGGCGACTAGCGGGACTGAGCAGTTCTTC. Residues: CASSLATSGTEQFF.

CDR3 in DNA: TGTGCCAGCAGAACGGGACTAGCGGGCTCTGGGGAGCTGTTTTTT. Protein product: CASRTGLAGSGELFF. The V and J genes are TRBV28 and TRBJ2-2; 12 nucleotides line up with TRBD2. Germline CDR1 MDHEN, CDR2 SYDVKM. The ends lost 6 bases at V and 8 bases at J; junction bases unmatched: 7. This CDR3 region has 15 residues.

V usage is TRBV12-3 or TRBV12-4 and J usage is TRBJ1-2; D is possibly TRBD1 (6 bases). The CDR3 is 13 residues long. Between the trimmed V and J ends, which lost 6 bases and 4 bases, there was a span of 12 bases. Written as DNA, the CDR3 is TGTGCCAGCAGGCCCGGACAGACCTATGGCTACACCTTC. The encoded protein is CASRPGQTYGYTF.

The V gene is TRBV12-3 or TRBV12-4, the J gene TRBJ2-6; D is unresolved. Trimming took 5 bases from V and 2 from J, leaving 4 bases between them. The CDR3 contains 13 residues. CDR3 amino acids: CASSLPGANVLTF. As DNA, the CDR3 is TGTGCCAGCAGTCTACCTGGGGCCAACGTCCTGACTTTC.

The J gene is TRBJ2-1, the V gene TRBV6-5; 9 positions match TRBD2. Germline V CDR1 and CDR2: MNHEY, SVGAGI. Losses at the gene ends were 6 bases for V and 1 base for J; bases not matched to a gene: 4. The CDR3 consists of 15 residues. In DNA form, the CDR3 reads TGTGCCAGCAGCGTGACTAGCGGATCCTACAATGAGCAGTTCTTC. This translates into CASSVTSGSYNEQFF.